This TCR beta chain was captured in a study of blood T cell repertoires in COVID-19. Study at large: Sites across the United States, Italy and Spain contributed samples from acute and convalescent COVID-19. T cells, B-cell-depleted T cells, or PBMCs supplied cDNA or gDNA.

Measured with immunoSEQ multiplex PCR; TCRdb has only the in-frame clones, and not every one. The sample has 250,000 to 350,000 clones, 85% to 90% seen once. CDR3 length equals 16 residues. The germline V and J ends were trimmed by 3 bases and 7 bases, with 16 bases remaining between them. CDR1 is MNHEY and CDR2 is SMNVEV in the germline V gene (reference sequence). This clonotype originated in a woman aged 25-40 years with COVID-19, enrolled during active disease. V and J are TRBV27 and TRBJ1-6; maybe TRBD1 (6 bases). Sequencing was carried out using peripheral blood. Here the CDR3 reads CASSLRGGQINSPLHF. CDR3 nucleotide sequence: TGTGCCAGCAGTTTGAGAGGTGGACAGATAAATTCACCCCTCCACTTT.